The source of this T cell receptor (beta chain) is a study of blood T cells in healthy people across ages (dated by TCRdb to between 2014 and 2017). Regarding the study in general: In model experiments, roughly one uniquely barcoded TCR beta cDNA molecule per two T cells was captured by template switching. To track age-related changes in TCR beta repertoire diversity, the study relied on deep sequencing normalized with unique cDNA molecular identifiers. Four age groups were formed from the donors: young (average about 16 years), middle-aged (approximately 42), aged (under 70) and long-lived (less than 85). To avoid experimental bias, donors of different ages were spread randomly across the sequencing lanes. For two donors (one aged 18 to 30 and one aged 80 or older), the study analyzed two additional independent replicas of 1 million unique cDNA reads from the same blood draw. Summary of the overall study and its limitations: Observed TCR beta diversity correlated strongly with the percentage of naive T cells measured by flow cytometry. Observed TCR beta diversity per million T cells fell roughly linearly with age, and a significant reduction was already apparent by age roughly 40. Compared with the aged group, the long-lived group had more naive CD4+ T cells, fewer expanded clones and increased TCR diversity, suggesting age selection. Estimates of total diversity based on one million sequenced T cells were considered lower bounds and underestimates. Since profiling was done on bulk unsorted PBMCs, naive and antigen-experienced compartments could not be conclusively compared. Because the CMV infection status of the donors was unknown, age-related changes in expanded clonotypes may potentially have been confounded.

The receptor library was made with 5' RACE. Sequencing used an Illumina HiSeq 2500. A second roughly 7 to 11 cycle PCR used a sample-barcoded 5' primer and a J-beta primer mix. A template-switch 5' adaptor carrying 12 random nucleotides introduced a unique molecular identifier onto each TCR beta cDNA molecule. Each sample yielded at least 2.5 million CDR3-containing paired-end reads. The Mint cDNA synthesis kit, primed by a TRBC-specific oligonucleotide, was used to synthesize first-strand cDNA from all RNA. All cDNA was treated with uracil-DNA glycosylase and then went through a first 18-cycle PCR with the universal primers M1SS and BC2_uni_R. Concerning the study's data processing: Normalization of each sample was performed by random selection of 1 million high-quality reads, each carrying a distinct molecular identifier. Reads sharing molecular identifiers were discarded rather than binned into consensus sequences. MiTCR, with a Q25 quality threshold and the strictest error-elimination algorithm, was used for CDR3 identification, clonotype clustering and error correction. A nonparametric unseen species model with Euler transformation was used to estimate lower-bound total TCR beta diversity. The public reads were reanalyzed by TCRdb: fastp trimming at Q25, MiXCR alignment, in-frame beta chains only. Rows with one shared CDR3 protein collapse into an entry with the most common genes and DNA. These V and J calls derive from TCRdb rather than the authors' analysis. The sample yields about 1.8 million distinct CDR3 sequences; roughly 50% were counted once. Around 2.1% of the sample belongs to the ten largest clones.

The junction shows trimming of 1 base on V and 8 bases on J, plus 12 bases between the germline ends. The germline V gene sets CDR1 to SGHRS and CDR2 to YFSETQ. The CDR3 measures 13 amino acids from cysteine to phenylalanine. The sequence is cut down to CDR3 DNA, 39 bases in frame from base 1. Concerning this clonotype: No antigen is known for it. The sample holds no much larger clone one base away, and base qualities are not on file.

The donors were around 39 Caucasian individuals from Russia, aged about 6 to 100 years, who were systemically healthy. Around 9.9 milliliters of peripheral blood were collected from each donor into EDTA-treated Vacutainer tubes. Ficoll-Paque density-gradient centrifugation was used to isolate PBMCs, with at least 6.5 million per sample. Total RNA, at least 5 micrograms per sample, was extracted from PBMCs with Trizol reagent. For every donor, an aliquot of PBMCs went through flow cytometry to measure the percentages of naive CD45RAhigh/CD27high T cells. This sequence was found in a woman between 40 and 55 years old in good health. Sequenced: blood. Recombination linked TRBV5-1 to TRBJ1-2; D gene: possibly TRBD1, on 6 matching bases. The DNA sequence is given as TGCGCCAGCAGCTTGACAGGGATTGACGGCTACACCTTC. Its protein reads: CASSLTGIDGYTF.